The clone carrying this T cell receptor (beta chain) was seen only a few times. This record comes from a study of blood T cell repertoires in COVID-19. At the level of the study: PBMCs, B-cell-depleted T cells, or T cells provided the cDNA or gDNA that made up the material.

Clinical history as reported by participants underpinned cohort assignment. All recovered Cohort 3 donors got two negative PCRs, got clearance, or saw symptom resolution. Authors' processing steps: Estimation of nucleated cell counts was performed using reference gene primer amplification. The assay was immunoSEQ multiplex PCR, and TCRdb's table has in-frame clones only and misses some. D and trimming come from the DNA, and the V and J calls and clone size come from that table. This sample has about 200,000 clones, with roughly four fifths found just once. The CDR3 sequence is 15 residues long. The V and J ends lost 4 bases and 10 bases, in that order; junction bases with no gene match: 18. Germline V gives CDR1 GTSNPN, CDR2 SVGIG (reference sequence).

This TCR came from a man aged 35 to 55 who had recovered from COVID-19. This chain connects TRBV30 to TRBJ1-1, with 7 positions matching TRBD1. Specimen: PBMCs or T cells enriched from blood (not recorded which). The CDR3 here is CAWKRGRIGMSVAFF. CDR3 nucleotides: TGTGCCTGGAAGAGGGGGCGTATTGGTATGAGTGTAGCTTTCTTT.